These 30 T cell receptor beta chains were sequenced from one sample in a study of beta chain features in type 1 diabetes. The whole isolated RNA underwent reverse transcription, so sequencing captured expressed TCRB transcripts. Profiled with immunoSEQ multiplex PCR; TCRdb holds only in-frame clones, not every one. The profile shows 860,000 or so clones, 15% to 20% of them singletons. The sequenced sample was naive CD4+ T cells from blood. The source is a woman between 18 and 29 years old in good health.

This clone was seen more than once but under ten times. This chain joins TRBV5-4 and TRBJ2-4; 12 nucleotides align to TRBD1. This CDR3 contains 17 residues. V trimming: 4 bases; J trimming: 1 base; junction bases outside the gene matches: 6. Germline values: CDR1 SGHNT, CDR2 YYREEE (reference sequence). CDR3 in DNA: TGTGCCAGCAGCACCGGGACAGGGGGCCTCGCCAAAAACATTCAGTACTTC. Its protein is CASSTGTGGLAKNIQYF.

The chain employs TRBV29-1 and TRBJ2-5, with 8 bases aligning to TRBD1. J was trimmed by 4 bases and V by 2 bases; bases with no gene match: 6. CDR1 is SQVTM and CDR2 is ANQGSEA in the germline V gene. This CDR3 has 14 residues. The CDR3 is CSVERGQGAETQYF. The DNA of the CDR3 is TGCAGCGTTGAAAGAGGACAGGGCGCAGAGACCCAGTACTTC.

This clone was picked up a small number of times. J is TRBJ2-3 and V is TRBV5-4, with D maybe TRBD2 (5 bases). There are 14 residues in the CDR3. Trimming removed 4 bases from V and 2 bases from J, with 11 bases in between. Germline lookup yields CDR1 SGHNT and CDR2 YYREEE (reference sequence). CDR3 protein: CASSPDLNTDTQYF. CDR3 sequence (DNA): TGTGCCAGCAGCCCGGACTTGAACACAGATACGCAGTATTTT.

Worth noting for this clone: The sample contains more than one DNA sequence encoding this CDR3. V gene TRBV7-9 combines with J gene TRBJ2-2; the D is unclear. Germline V gene lookup returns CDR1 SEHNR and CDR2 FQNEAQ (reference sequence). V was cut by 4 bases and J by 3 bases, with 0 bases left in between. The CDR3 totals 11 residues. The CDR3: CASSYTGELFF. DNA for the CDR3: TGTGCCAGCAGCTACACCGGGGAGCTGTTTTTT. The full variable domain, its missing parts supplied by reference TRBV7-9 and TRBJ2-2, is DTGVSQNPRHKITKRGQNVTFRCDPISEHNRLYWYRQTLGQGPEFLTYFQNEAQLEKSRLLSDRFSAERPKGSFSTLEIQRTEQGDSAMYLCASSYTGELFFGEGSRLTVL.

V and J are TRBV5-1 and TRBJ2-5, with 10 nucleotides matching TRBD1. The end of the DNA fits TRBJ2-7 better, so the J call may be wrong. This CDR3 is built from 16 residues. Looked up from germline, CDR1 is SGHRS and CDR2 is YFSETQ. This chain's CDR3 is CASSRWAGTGDHEQYF. The CDR3 DNA follows: TGCGCCAGCAGTAGATGGGCCGGGACAGGGGATCACGAGCAGTACTTC.

This clone was picked up a small number of times. The chain uses TRBV11-2 and TRBJ2-7; 8 positions agree with TRBD1. V lost 0 bases and J lost 5; bases outside the gene matches: 6. This CDR3 is built from 15 residues. In germline, CDR1 is SGHAT, CDR2 FQNNGV. CDR3 in amino acids: CASSLESGGRNEQYF. CDR3 sequence (DNA): TGTGCCAGCAGCTTAGAGTCAGGGGGCAGGAACGAGCAGTACTTC.

This chain links TRBV30 with TRBJ2-1; D is possibly TRBD2 (6 bases). This CDR3 is built from 15 residues. Germline V CDR1 and CDR2: GTSNPN, SVGIG (reference sequence). Trimming pared 4 bases from V and 0 bases from J, leaving 13 bases between. The CDR3 DNA follows: TGTGCCTGGAATTGGGCGGGGACCTCCTACAATGAGCAGTTCTTC. Its protein is CAWNWAGTSYNEQFF.

This clone was counted a few times. The chain couples TRBV28 to TRBJ2-3; D gene uncertain. The CDR3 length is 12 residues. The ends were cut back, 4 bases at V and 2 bases at J, with 4 bases in the middle. From germline, CDR1 is MDHEN and CDR2 SYDVKM. The CDR3 nucleotides read TGTGCCAGCAGTTCAACCACAGATACGCAGTATTTT. Amino acids: CASSSTTDTQYF.

This clone was seen only a few times. CDR3 region: CAIRPGTFGNTIYF. In DNA form, the CDR3 reads TGTGCCATCAGGCCGGGGACATTCGGAAACACCATATATTTT. The gene calls are TRBV10-3 and TRBJ1-3, with D possibly being TRBD1 (6 bases). The CDR3 covers 14 residues. Germline-derived CDR1 and CDR2 are ENHRY and SYGVKD. V was clipped by 6 bases and J by 4 bases, with 13 bases between them.

This sequence joins TRBV7-6 and TRBJ2-1; the D call may be TRBD1 or TRBD2 (5 bases each). Trimming shortened V by 3 bases and J by 6 bases, and 21 bases separated the two germline ends. CDR3 length: 17 residues. Germline V CDR1 and CDR2: SGHVS, FNYEAQ. The CDR3 sequence is CASSLLSGRDVSNEQFF. CDR3 sequence (DNA): TGTGCCAGCAGCTTGCTCTCGGGCCGGGACGTTTCCAATGAGCAGTTCTTC.

V is TRBV15 and J is TRBJ2-7, with 12 bases aligning to TRBD2. Per germline, CDR1 LNHNV and CDR2 YYDKDF (reference sequence). Trimming at V came to 9 bases and at J to 2 bases, leaving 2 bases not matched to a gene. The CDR3 is 13 residues long. The CDR3 DNA sequence: TGTGCCACTAGGACTAGCGGGGCCTACGAGCAGTACTTC. Amino acids: CATRTSGAYEQYF.

In this sample, this clone turned up a few times. The rearrangement uses TRBV5-1 and TRBJ1-1; no clear D. The CDR3 spans 15 residues. Germline loops: CDR1 SGHRS, CDR2 YFSETQ. Trimming removed 1 base from V and 4 bases from J, with 14 bases in between. CDR3 sequence: CASSLRQIGGTEAFF. The DNA for the CDR3 is TGCGCCAGCAGCTTGCGGCAGATCGGAGGCACTGAAGCTTTCTTT. Using reference TRBV5-1 and TRBJ1-1 for the parts outside the CDR3, the full variable domain is KAGVTQTPRYLIKTRGQQVTLSCSPISGHRSVSWYQQTPGQGLQFLFEYFSETQRNKGNFPGRFSGRQFSNSRSEMNVSTLELGDSALYLCASSLRQIGGTEAFFGQGTRLTVV.

The gene calls are TRBV6-6 and TRBJ2-5, with D perhaps TRBD1 or TRBD2 (6 bases each). V was cut by 5 bases and J by 8 bases, with 15 bases left in between. The CDR3 contains 13 residues. The V gene's germline CDR1 is MNHNY and CDR2 SVGAGI (reference sequence). The CDR3, as DNA: TGTGCCAGCAGTCCCCTCGGGGGCGAAACCCAGTACTTC. It encodes CASSPLGGETQYF.

This clone appeared a few times. V is TRBV18 and J is TRBJ1-2; 7 bases match TRBD1. Germline V gives CDR1 KGHSH, CDR2 LQKENI. CDR3 length: 15 residues. Germline trimming cut 0 bases from V and 6 bases from J; bases unmatched to any gene: 7. The CDR3 coding sequence is TGTGCCAGCTCACCACCCTCAGGGGGTTACAATGGCTACACCTTC. It translates to CASSPPSGGYNGYTF.

This clone showed up just a few times. The chain carries TRBV5-6 and TRBJ2-4; 8 nucleotides line up with TRBD1. Unmatched junction bases numbered 6, after V lost 4 bases and J lost 3 bases. CDR1 and CDR2 from the germline V gene are SGHDT and YYEEEE. The CDR3 is 15 residues long. This CDR3 reads CASSPRDRHKNIQYF. The CDR3 region has the DNA TGTGCCAGCAGCCCGAGGGACAGGCACAAAAACATTCAGTACTTC. The complete variable domain, with remaining parts taken from reference TRBV5-6 and TRBJ2-4, reads DAGVTQSPTHLIKTRGQQVTLRCSPKSGHDTVSWYQQALGQGPQFIFQYYEEEERQRGNFPDRFSGHQFPNYSSELNVNALLLGDSALYLCASSPRDRHKNIQYFGAGTRLSVL.

The rearrangement links TRBV10-3 to TRBJ2-2, with D maybe TRBD1 (5 bases). CDR3 length equals 13 residues. Germline CDR1 reads ENHRY; CDR2 reads SYGVKD. Trimming pared 10 bases from V and 4 bases from J, leaving 13 bases between. Here the CDR3 DNA reads TGTGCCACCCAGGGAATGGGCACCGGGGAGCTGTTTTTT. Its protein product is CATQGMGTGELFF.

The CDR3 coding sequence is TGCGCCAGCAGCCGAGGGGGAGGAAGGACCGGGGAGCTGTTTTTT. Its translation is CASSRGGGRTGELFF. The chain employs TRBV4-1 and TRBJ2-2, with D perhaps being TRBD1 or TRBD2 (6 bases each). In germline, CDR1 is MGHRA, CDR2 YSYEKL. CDR3 length: 15 residues. Trimming removed 4 bases from V and 5 bases from J, with 14 bases in between.

The sample holds a few counts of this clone. V usage is TRBV27 and J usage is TRBJ1-2; maybe TRBD1 (6 bases). The length of the CDR3 is 14 residues. Germline CDR1 is MNHEY and CDR2 is SMNVEV (reference sequence). Trimming pared 2 bases from V and 6 bases from J, leaving 13 bases between. Here the CDR3 reads CASSLGAGAHGYTF. DNA for the CDR3: TGTGCCAGCAGTTTAGGGGCAGGGGCCCATGGCTACACCTTC.

V and J are TRBV27 and TRBJ2-7; D remains unclear. This CDR3 spans 14 amino acids. Germline lookup yields CDR1 MNHEY and CDR2 SMNVEV (reference sequence). V lost 5 bases, J lost 1 base, and 12 bases lay in between. Written as DNA, the CDR3 is TGTGCCAGCAGTGTAGTCTGGACGTCCTACGAGCAGTACTTC. Its protein product is CASSVVWTSYEQYF.

This clone was counted only a few times. The V gene is TRBV7-6, the J gene TRBJ2-3; 8 nucleotides line up with TRBD1. CDR1 SGHVS and CDR2 FNYEAQ come from the germline V gene. CDR3 size: 16 residues. Trimming at V came to 4 bases and at J to 3 bases, leaving 9 bases not matched to a gene. CDR3 residues: CASSSVPGQGTDTQYF. The CDR3 bases are TGTGCCAGCAGCTCGGTTCCCGGACAGGGTACAGATACGCAGTATTTT.

The CDR3 sequence: CASSRSPASGSAYTQYF. CDR3 DNA sequence: TGTGCCAGCAGCCGTAGCCCGGCTAGCGGGAGTGCATATACGCAGTATTTT. The chain couples TRBV7-2 to TRBJ2-3; 10 bases are a match to TRBD2. This CDR3 has 17 residues. The V segment lost 5 bases and the J segment 7 bases; nucleotides outside the gene matches: 15. Germline V CDR1 and CDR2: SGHTA, FQGNSA.

Here the CDR3 DNA reads TGTGCCAGCAGCCAAGAATGGGGACAGGGATTATCTGGGGCCAACGTCCTGACTTTC. Its translation: CASSQEWGQGLSGANVLTF. This chain links TRBV4-2 with TRBJ2-6, with TRBD1 matching over 9 bases. The CDR3 extends over 19 amino acids. Germline V gene sequence: CDR1 LGHNA, CDR2 YNFKEQ. Trimming cost V 0 bases and J 1 base; bases outside gene matches: 7.

This clone has only a few counts. V and J are TRBV29-1 and TRBJ2-1, with 10 bases lining up with TRBD2. Germline assignment: CDR1 SQVTM and CDR2 ANQGSEA. This CDR3 is 15 amino acids long. V lost 3 bases and J lost 8; bases outside the gene matches: 10. The CDR3 nucleotides are TGCAGCGTTGAGGTTCTAGCGGGAGCCTTGGATGAGCAGTTCTTC. Its translation: CSVEVLAGALDEQFF.

V and J are TRBV18 and TRBJ2-7; D gene ambiguous. The CDR3 loop spans 14 amino acids. The V and J ends lost 0 bases and 3 bases respectively, with 9 bases between them. CDR1 and CDR2 from the germline V gene are KGHSH and LQKENI. CDR3 amino acids: CASSPPYSHYEQYF. CDR3 nucleotide sequence: TGTGCCAGCTCACCACCGTACAGCCACTACGAGCAGTACTTC.

For this clone: Other DNA sequences of this sample code for an identical CDR3. This rearrangement joins TRBV5-1 to TRBJ2-5; no clear D. The CDR3 is 14 residues long. V lost 0 bases, J lost 5 bases, and 11 bases lay in between. Per the germline V gene, CDR1 is SGHRS and CDR2 is YFSETQ. The CDR3 DNA follows: TGCGCCAGCAGCTTGGAGCCGGGCTGGGAGACCCAGTACTTC. It is translated as CASSLEPGWETQYF.

This clone occurred a few times. The V gene is TRBV27, the J gene TRBJ2-7, with TRBD2 identical over 10 bases. The CDR3 runs to 15 residues. Trimming cost V 3 bases and J 5 bases; bases outside gene matches: 7. The germline V gene has CDR1 MNHEY and CDR2 SMNVEV (reference sequence). The CDR3 protein is CASSLTPSGRDEQYF. The CDR3 coding sequence is TGTGCCAGCAGTTTGACACCTAGCGGGAGAGACGAGCAGTACTTC.

This clone was seen a few times. CDR3 in DNA: TGTGCCAGCAGCTTATCACTAAACCAGGGGACTGAAGCTTTCTTT. This translates into CASSLSLNQGTEAFF. The chain combines TRBV7-2 with TRBJ1-1; the D gene is possibly TRBD1 (6 bases). The CDR3 extends over 15 amino acids. V was clipped by 2 bases and J by 5 bases, with 15 bases between them. Germline values: CDR1 SGHTA, CDR2 FQGNSA.

This clone was recorded a few times. The chain combines TRBV28 with TRBJ1-2; 7 bases map to TRBD1. Germline trimming cut 4 bases from V and 4 bases from J; bases unmatched to any gene: 3. Germline V gives CDR1 MDHEN, CDR2 SYDVKM. The CDR3 is made up of 13 amino acids. The DNA for the CDR3 is TGTGCCAGCAGTTGGGACAGACTCTATGGCTACACCTTC. As protein: CASSWDRLYGYTF.

The chain combines TRBV6-5 with TRBJ2-7, with a possible D match to TRBD2 (6 bases). The CDR3 totals 15 residues. V was clipped by 2 bases and J by 0 bases, with 11 bases between them. Germline CDR1 is MNHEY and CDR2 is SVGAGI. The CDR3 loop reads CASSYRREASYEQYF. The CDR3 DNA reads TGTGCCAGCAGTTACCGGCGGGAAGCCTCCTACGAGCAGTACTTC.

This clone was seen a handful of times. The rearrangement links TRBV6-1 to TRBJ2-7, with D perhaps being TRBD1 or TRBD2 (5 bases each). The V and J ends lost 5 bases and 3 bases respectively, with 14 bases between them. The germline V gene has CDR1 MNHNS and CDR2 SASEGT. The CDR3 loop spans 14 amino acids. The CDR3 DNA reads TGTGCCAGCAGTATCCGGGACGGAGTCTACGAGCAGTACTTC. Translation gives CASSIRDGVYEQYF.